This TCR beta chain was recorded in a study of shared T cell receptors in the human thymus. The data were produced by immunoSEQ multiplex PCR, yet TCRdb's version contains in-frame clones alone and is incomplete. The table shows 700,000 or so clones, with 80% to 90% occurring only once. The CDR3 contains 19 residues. Trimming at V came to 3 bases and at J to 0 bases, leaving 12 bases not matched to a gene. Germline V gives CDR1 SNHLY, CDR2 FYNNEI. The sample was also reused in another study, on human thymus T cells. Turning to that study: Congenital heart defects were the reason for the corrective surgery that the donors, healthy Finnish infants, were having. Surgeons resected thymus tissue during corrective heart surgery. Gene usage for V and J segments appeared biased in thymic and blood repertoires. Related work showed strongly overlapping thymic repertoires across unrelated individuals.

The sequence was collected from a girl in the first two years of life with a congenital heart defect. The rearrangement uses TRBV2 and TRBJ2-3; 10 bases are a match to TRBD2. Material: thymocytes. The CDR3 DNA is TGTGCCAGCAGTGATACCCTTAGCGGGGGGCTTACTAGCACAGATACGCAGTATTTT. This sequence encodes CASSDTLSGGLTSTDTQYF.